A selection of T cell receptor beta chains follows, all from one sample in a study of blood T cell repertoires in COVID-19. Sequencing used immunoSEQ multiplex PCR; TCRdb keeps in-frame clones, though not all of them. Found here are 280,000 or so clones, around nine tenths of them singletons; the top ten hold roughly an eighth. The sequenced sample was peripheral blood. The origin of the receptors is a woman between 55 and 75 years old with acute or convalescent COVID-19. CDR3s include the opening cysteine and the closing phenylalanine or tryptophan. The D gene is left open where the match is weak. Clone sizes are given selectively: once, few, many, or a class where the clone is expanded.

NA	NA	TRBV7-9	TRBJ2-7	CASGAGGEQYF	TGTGCCAGCGGGGCAGGGGGGGAGCAGTACTTC
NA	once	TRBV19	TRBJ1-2	CASRFPSRDIHGYTF	TGTGCCAGTAGATTCCCATCCAGGGACATACATGGCTACACCTTC
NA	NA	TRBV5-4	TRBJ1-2	CASSLVSGTQRSQGYAF	TGTGCCAGCAGCTTGGTTTCGGGCACGCAGCGGTCTCAAGGCTACGCCTTC
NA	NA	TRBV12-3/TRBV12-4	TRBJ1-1	CASSPQMNTEAFF	TGTGCCAGCAGTCCCCAGATGAACACTGAAGCTTTCTTT
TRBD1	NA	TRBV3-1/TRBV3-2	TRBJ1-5	CASSQGTGNQPQHF	TGTGCCAGCAGTCAGGGGACAGGAAATCAGCCCCAGCATTTT
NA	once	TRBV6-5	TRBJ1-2	CASSYSPVYGYTF	TGTGCCAGCAGTTACTCGCCAGTCTATGGCTACACCTTC
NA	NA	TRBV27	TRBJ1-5	CASSFSGVSQPQHF	TGTGCCAGCAGTTTCTCAGGGGTTAGTCAGCCCCAGCATTTT
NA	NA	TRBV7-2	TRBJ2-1	CASSLNRNNEQFF	TGTGCCAGCAGCTTAAACAGAAACAATGAGCAGTTCTTC
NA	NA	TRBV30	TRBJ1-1	CAWSNVFGAFF	TGTGCCTGGAGTAACGTCTTCGGGGCTTTCTTT
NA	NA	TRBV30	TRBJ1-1	CAWSVGQNLVEAFF	TGTGCCTGGAGTGTAGGACAGAACCTAGTTGAAGCTTTCTTT
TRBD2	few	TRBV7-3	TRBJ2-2	CASSPMTRTSGGARSGELFF	TGTGCCAGCAGCCCCATGACGAGGACTAGCGGGGGGGCCCGGTCCGGGGAGCTGTTTTTT
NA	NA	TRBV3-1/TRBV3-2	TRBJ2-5	CASSPRGRVPPRTQYF	TGTGCCAGCAGCCCAAGGGGCAGGGTCCCTCCAAGGACCCAGTACTTC
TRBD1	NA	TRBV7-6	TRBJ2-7	CASSLGDRGGFYEQYF	TGTGCCAGCAGCTTAGGGGACAGGGGGGGATTCTACGAGCAGTACTTC
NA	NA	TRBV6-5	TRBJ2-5	CASLGGHPVAQYF	TGTGCCAGCCTCGGTGGACACCCGGTGGCCCAGTACTTC
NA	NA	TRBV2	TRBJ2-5	CASSASPGEETQYF	TGTGCCAGCAGTGCCAGCCCAGGGGAAGAGACCCAGTACTTC
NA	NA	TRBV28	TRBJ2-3	CASVGGTTSTDTQYF	TGTGCCAGCGTAGGGGGTACAACGAGCACAGATACGCAGTATTTT
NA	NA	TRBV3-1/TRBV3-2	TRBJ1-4	CASSQDYEQSNEKLFF	TGTGCCAGCAGCCAAGATTACGAACAGTCGAATGAAAAACTGTTTTTT
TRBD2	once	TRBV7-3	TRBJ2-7	CASSFSGGATKEQYF	TGTGCCAGCAGCTTTAGCGGGGGGGCAACGAAGGAGCAGTACTTC
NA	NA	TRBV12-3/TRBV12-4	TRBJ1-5	CASSSRGMWPQHF	TGTGCCAGCAGTTCTAGGGGAATGTGGCCCCAGCATTTT
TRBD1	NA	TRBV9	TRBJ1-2	CASAGTGGIYGYTF	TGTGCCAGCGCCGGGACAGGAGGCATCTATGGCTACACCTTC
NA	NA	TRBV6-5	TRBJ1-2	CASSYGASGVYYGYTF	TGTGCCAGCAGTTACGGGGCCTCGGGAGTTTACTATGGCTACACCTTC
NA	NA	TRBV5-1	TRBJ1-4	CASSPSGGTEKLFF	TGCGCCAGCAGCCCCTCGGGAGGGACGGAAAAACTGTTTTTT
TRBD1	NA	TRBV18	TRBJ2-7	CASSPGTGVIEQYF	TGTGCCAGCTCCCCCGGGACAGGGGTAATCGAGCAGTACTTC
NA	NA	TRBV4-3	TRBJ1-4	CASSHLPMTSGEKLFF	TGCGCCAGCAGCCATCTCCCCATGACGTCGGGTGAAAAACTGTTTTTT
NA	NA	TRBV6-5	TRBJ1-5	CASRGGRMFDQPQHF	TGTGCCAGCAGAGGGGGACGGATGTTTGATCAGCCCCAGCATTTT
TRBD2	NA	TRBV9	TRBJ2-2	CASSARAGGPNGELFF	TGTGCCAGCAGCGCAAGGGCGGGAGGGCCTAACGGGGAGCTGTTTTTT
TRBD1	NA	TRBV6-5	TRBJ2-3	CAAARAGGFDTQYF	TGTGCCGCAGCGCGGGCAGGGGGCTTCGATACGCAGTATTTT
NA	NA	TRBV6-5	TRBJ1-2	CASSYGGDMHGYTF	TGTGCCAGCAGTTATGGGGGGGATATGCATGGCTACACCTTC
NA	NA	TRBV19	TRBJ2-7	CASSIRIASYEQYF	TGTGCCAGTAGTATAAGAATAGCCTCCTACGAGCAGTACTTC
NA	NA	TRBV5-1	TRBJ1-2	CASSYGTPGPGYTF	TGCGCCAGCAGCTATGGGACTCCCGGCCCTGGCTACACCTTC
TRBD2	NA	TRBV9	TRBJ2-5	CASSPGASGRGAAETQYF	TGTGCCAGCAGCCCGGGGGCTAGCGGGAGGGGGGCGGCGGAGACCCAGTACTTC
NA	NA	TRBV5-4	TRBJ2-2	CASRPGGELFF	TGTGCCAGCAGACCCGGGGGGGAGCTGTTTTTT
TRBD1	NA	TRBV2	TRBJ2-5	CASSPGTGFIGETQYF	TGTGCCAGCAGTCCCGGGACAGGGTTTATCGGGGAGACCCAGTACTTC
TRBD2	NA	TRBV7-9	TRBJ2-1	CASSLAKAGGPNEQFF	TGTGCCAGCAGCTTAGCGAAAGCGGGGGGTCCTAATGAGCAGTTCTTC
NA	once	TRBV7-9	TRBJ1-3	CASSLGTVRSGNTIYF	TGTGCCAGCAGCTTAGGGACAGTCCGTTCCGGAAACACCATATATTTT
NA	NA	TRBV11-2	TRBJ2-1	CASSLESLLNEQFF	TGTGCCAGCAGCTTAGAGTCTCTCCTCAATGAGCAGTTCTTC
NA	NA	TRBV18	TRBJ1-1	CASSPDPGGNTEAFF	TGTGCCAGCTCACCAGATCCAGGAGGCAACACTGAAGCTTTCTTT
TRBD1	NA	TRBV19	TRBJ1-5	CASRNRQGSQPQHF	TGTGCCAGTAGAAATCGACAGGGCTCGCAGCCCCAGCATTTT
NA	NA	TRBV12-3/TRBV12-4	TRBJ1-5	CASSKASERPQHF	TGTGCCAGCAGTAAGGCGTCGGAGCGGCCCCAGCATTTT
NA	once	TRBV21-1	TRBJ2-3	CASSEGEQGIDTQYF	TGTGCCAGCAGCGAAGGAGAACAGGGGATAGATACGCAGTATTTT
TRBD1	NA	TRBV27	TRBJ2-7	CASSQGQPYEQYF	TGTGCCAGCAGTCAGGGACAGCCCTACGAGCAGTACTTC
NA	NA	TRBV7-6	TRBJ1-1	CASSFTMNTEAFF	TGTGCCAGCAGCTTTACTATGAACACTGAAGCTTTCTTT
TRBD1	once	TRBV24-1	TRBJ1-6	CATSDWTGSNSPLHF	TGTGCCACCAGTGATTGGACAGGGAGTAATTCACCCCTCCACTTT
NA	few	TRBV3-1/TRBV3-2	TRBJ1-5	CASSQDRGQPQHF	TGTGCCAGCAGCCAAGATCGGGGACAGCCCCAGCATTTT
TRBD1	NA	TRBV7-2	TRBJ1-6	CASSFGQGHNSPLHF	TGTGCCAGCAGCTTTGGACAGGGCCATAATTCACCCCTCCACTTT
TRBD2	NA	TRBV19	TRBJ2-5	CASSRSGGGGETQYF	TGTGCCAGTAGCCGAAGCGGGGGCGGTGGAGAGACCCAGTACTTC